This T cell receptor beta chain emerged from a study of cytomegalovirus exposure and HLA in healthy donors. Germline V CDR1 and CDR2: MNHEY, SMNVEV (reference sequence). V trimming: 8 bases; J trimming: 1 base; junction bases outside the gene matches: 12. This CDR3 comprises 19 residues. This PCR relied on a set of 60 Vbeta primers and 13 Jbeta primers. Generated by immunoSEQ multiplex PCR, the TCRdb table keeps only in-frame clones and is missing some. Of fewer than 200,000 clones in the sample, more than 60% are singletons; the top ten hold 4.9%. Specimen: PBMCs. This sequence joins TRBV27 and TRBJ2-3, with 16 bases aligning to TRBD2. The source is a male donor in good health and CMV-seronegative. CDR3 sequence (DNA): TGTGCCAGCTCCCTTTGGGGACTAGCGGGAGGGGAGGGCACAGATACGCAGTATTTT. Translating it yields CASSLWGLAGGEGTDTQYF.